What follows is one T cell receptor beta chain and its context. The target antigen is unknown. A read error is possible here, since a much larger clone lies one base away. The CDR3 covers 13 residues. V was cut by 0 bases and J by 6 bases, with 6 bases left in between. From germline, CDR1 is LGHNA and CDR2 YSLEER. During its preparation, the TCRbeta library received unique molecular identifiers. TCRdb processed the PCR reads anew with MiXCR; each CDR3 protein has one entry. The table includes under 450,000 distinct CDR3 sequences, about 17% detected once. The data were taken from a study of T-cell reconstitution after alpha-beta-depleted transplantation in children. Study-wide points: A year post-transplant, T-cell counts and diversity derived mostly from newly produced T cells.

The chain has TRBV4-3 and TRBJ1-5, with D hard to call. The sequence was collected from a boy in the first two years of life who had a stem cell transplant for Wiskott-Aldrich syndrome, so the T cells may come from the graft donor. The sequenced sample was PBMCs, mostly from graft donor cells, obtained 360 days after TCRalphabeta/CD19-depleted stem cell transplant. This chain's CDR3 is CASSQDWSQPQHF. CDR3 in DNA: TGCGCCAGCAGCCAAGATTGGAGTCAGCCCCAGCATTTT.